These 12 T cell receptor beta chains came from one sample sequenced in a study of long-term antiretroviral therapy in people with HIV. Investigators performed immunoSEQ version v3.0 at survey level. TCRdb's table, derived via immunoSEQ multiplex PCR, lists solely in-frame clones and lacks some. The repertoire has about 15,000 clones, 80% to 90% of them found once; the top ten carry roughly 15%. The sequencing used unsorted PBMCs, collected around 2.3 years before starting antiretroviral therapy. Source of these receptors: a woman aged 25 to 39 with HIV.

This clone was recorded only once. The chain recombines TRBV7-2 with TRBJ2-1; 8 bases line up with TRBD2. Trimming removed 2 bases from V and 0 bases from J; junction bases left unmatched: 6. This CDR3 comprises 17 residues. CDR1 SGHTA and CDR2 FQGNSA come from the germline V gene. CDR3 loop: CASSLYRGGSSYNEQFF. The DNA for the CDR3 is TGTGCCAGCAGCTTATACCGGGGGGGAAGCTCCTACAATGAGCAGTTCTTC.

The chain couples TRBV10-3 to TRBJ2-3; the D is unclear. Germline loops: CDR1 ENHRY, CDR2 SYGVKD. The CDR3 length is 11 residues. Trimming shortened V by 4 bases and J by 5 bases, and 4 bases separated the two germline ends. CDR3 amino acids: CAISVLDTQYF. The DNA of the CDR3 is TGTGCCATCAGTGTCTTAGATACGCAGTATTTT.

This chain connects TRBV5-8 to TRBJ2-7; unclear D gene. The germline CDR1 and CDR2 sequences are SGHTS and YDEGEE. The CDR3 is made up of 14 amino acids. V lost 2 bases and J lost 0, with 9 bases in between. The CDR3 bases are TGTGCCAGCAGCTTTTCCGAAGACTCCTACGAGCAGTACTTC. This codes for CASSFSEDSYEQYF. The full variable domain, completed using reference TRBV5-8 and TRBJ2-7, is EAGVTQSPTHLIKTRGQQATLRCSPISGHTSVYWYQQALGLGLQFLLWYDEGEERNRGNFPPRFSGRQFPNYSSELNVNALELEDSALYLCASSFSEDSYEQYFGPGTRLTVT.

V and J are TRBV30 and TRBJ1-1; D may be TRBD1 (5 bases). Germline V gene sequence: CDR1 GTSNPN, CDR2 SVGIG (reference sequence). The CDR3 consists of 12 residues. The CDR3 region is CGAGTMGTEAFF. The CDR3 DNA follows: TGTGGGGCCGGGACCATGGGCACTGAAGCTTTCTTT.

The table lists this clone with a count of one. The chain carries TRBV4-3 and TRBJ1-3; TRBD1 matches 9 bases. V shed 4 bases and J 4 bases; nucleotides not matched to a gene: 2. CDR1 and CDR2 (germline): LGHNA, YSLEER. This CDR3 is 14 amino acids long. CDR3 residues: CASSLGTGGNTIYF. The CDR3 DNA is TGCGCCAGCAGCCTCGGGACAGGGGGAAACACCATATATTTT.

The rearrangement uses TRBV6-5 and TRBJ1-5; D unresolved. Germline lookup yields CDR1 MNHEY and CDR2 SVGAGI. Trimming took 6 bases from V and 4 from J, leaving 16 bases between them. The length of the CDR3 is 15 residues. The CDR3 reads CASSGSSQENQPQHF. For the CDR3, the DNA is TGTGCCAGCAGCGGGAGCTCCCAGGAAAATCAGCCCCAGCATTTT.

V is TRBV30 and J is TRBJ1-1; D may be TRBD1 (5 bases). Germline V gives CDR1 GTSNPN, CDR2 SVGIG (reference sequence). V shed 7 bases and J shed 0 bases, with 15 bases lying between them. The CDR3 contains 14 residues. CDR3 nucleotides: TGTGCCTCCACTGACAGCCCAATGAACACTGAAGCTTTCTTT. Translated, it gives CASTDSPMNTEAFF. The whole variable domain, filled in from reference TRBV30 and TRBJ1-1, reads SQTIHQWPATLVQPVGSPLSLECTVEGTSNPNLYWYRQAAGRGLQLLFYSVGIGQISSEVPQNLSASRPQDRQFILSSKKLLLSDSGFYLCASTDSPMNTEAFFGQGTRLTVV.

The chain links TRBV6-1 to TRBJ2-7, with D unresolved. The length of the CDR3 is 10 residues. The V gene lost 6 bases and the J gene lost 3 bases, with 3 bases spanning the gap. Germline V lookup: CDR1 MNHNS, CDR2 SASEGT. The CDR3 coding sequence is TGTGCCAGCAGAAGCTACGAGCAGTACTTC. Translated: CASRSYEQYF.

The V call is TRBV6-1, the J call TRBJ2-7, with a weak D call TRBD1 (5 bases). CDR1 is MNHNS and CDR2 is SASEGT in the germline V gene. This CDR3 spans 14 amino acids. V lost 3 bases and J 3 bases, leaving 12 bases between the germline ends. The CDR3 DNA sequence: TGTGCCAGCAGTGATGTCGTGACAGTCTACGAGCAGTACTTC. Residues: CASSDVVTVYEQYF.

The chain carries TRBV5-1 and TRBJ2-3, with 8 bases aligning to TRBD2. Germline V gene sequence: CDR1 SGHRS, CDR2 YFSETQ. The CDR3 totals 16 residues. J gave up 2 bases and V 2 bases, and 7 bases lay outside the gene matches. CDR3 nucleotide sequence: TGCGCCAGCAGCTTTGGAACTAGCGGTGACACAGATACGCAGTATTTT. Protein sequence: CASSFGTSGDTDTQYF.

V usage is TRBV5-6 and J usage is TRBJ2-1, with TRBD2 identical over 12 bases. There are 17 residues in the CDR3. Germline V gene sequence: CDR1 SGHDT, CDR2 YYEEEE. With 4 bases clipped from V and 5 bases from J, the junction kept 10 bases outside the gene matches. CDR3 residues: CASSIPTSGGFHNEQFF. The CDR3 nucleotides read TGTGCCAGCAGCATACCGACTAGCGGGGGCTTCCACAATGAGCAGTTCTTC.

The chain links TRBV5-1 to TRBJ2-3, with 7 bases fitting TRBD2. With 4 bases clipped from V and 2 bases from J, the junction kept 7 bases outside the gene matches. From germline, CDR1 is SGHRS and CDR2 YFSETQ. This CDR3 contains 15 residues. The CDR3 nucleotides are TGCGCCAGCAGCGGGAGTCGGGGGGACACAGATACGCAGTATTTT. This gives the protein CASSGSRGDTDTQYF.